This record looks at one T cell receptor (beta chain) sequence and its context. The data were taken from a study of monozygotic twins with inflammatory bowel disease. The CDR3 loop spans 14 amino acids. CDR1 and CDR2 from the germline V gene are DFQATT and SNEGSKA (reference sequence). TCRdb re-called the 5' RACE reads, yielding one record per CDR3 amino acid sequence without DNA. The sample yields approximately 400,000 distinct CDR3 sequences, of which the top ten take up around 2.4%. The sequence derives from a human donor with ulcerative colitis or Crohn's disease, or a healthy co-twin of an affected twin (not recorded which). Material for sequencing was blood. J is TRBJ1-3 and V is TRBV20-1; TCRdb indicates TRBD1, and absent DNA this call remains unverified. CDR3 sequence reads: CSAGDRFAWNTIYF.